This T cell receptor (beta chain) emerged from a study of cytomegalovirus exposure and HLA in healthy donors (dated by TCRdb to 2016 to 2017). General notes on the study: An earlier analysis of 587 of the donors reported about 300 Gb of sequence data and 117 million unique TCR beta sequences obtained from approximately 180 million T cells. An early release that covered more than 550 HLA-typed donors contained approximately 290 gigabases of sequencing data and about 93 million unique TCR sequences. Of the roughly 400 genotyped donors, approximately 83% fell in the genetic ancestry cluster associated with self-reported Caucasian donors. The aim of the study was to test whether cataloging public T cell receptors could identify signatures of past pathogen exposure. The study profiled the T cell repertoires of more than 500 subjects by immunosequencing and related them to cytomegalovirus serostatus. Besides the first cohort of approximately 670 subjects, a separate validation cohort made up of over 95 different subjects was used. To predict cytomegalovirus infection status, the study brought together high-throughput TCR immunosequencing, statistical association of individual TCRs with disease status, and machine learning. A later analysis re-analyzed previously published TCR beta repertoires from hundreds of donors and added high-resolution HLA genotyping to study TCR occurrence patterns. In the later analysis, no new phenotypic data were used to find candidate immune exposures; instead, reliance was placed on TCR beta sequences and their occurrence across donors. An earlier analysis of 587 of the donors applied high-throughput TCR beta sequencing to assess whether each TCR beta V gene segment acted as functional or pseudogenic. Alongside the repertoire data, information on donor age, sex, ethnicity and CMV serostatus was compiled. A later genetic analysis took genome-wide SNP genotypes for about 55% of the roughly 670 donors and used that subset as a discovery cohort. Every discovery cohort repertoire had been produced on one sequencing platform. HLA typing included class I and class II loci at four-digit resolution. Typing coverage varied by locus: about 620-640 donors for A, B, C, DRB1 and DQB1; roughly 510 for DQA1; over 600 for DPA1; roughly 470 for DPB1. Four to six DR-DQ haplotypes were handled as single units for association and clustering, since linkage in the cohort was strong. On average, around 240,000 unique TCR beta nucleotide sequences were sequenced per donor among about 400 genotyped donors of the cohort, with around 19% of those sequences being non-productive.

With respect to this clone: The target of this receptor is not known. No base quality information exists; no much larger clone differs at one position.

The cohort comprised 666 healthy bone marrow donors. All cohort members were sampled while nominally healthy, although unrecorded immune exposures were likely present. The donor was CMV seronegative and was included in the group of approximately 350 seronegative cohort members. A peripheral blood sample was provided by each donor, and peripheral blood mononuclear cells were used for TCR beta sequencing. The Qiagen DNeasy Blood Extraction Kit was used to extract genomic DNA from the blood cell samples. Libraries were prepared through the immunoSEQ multiplex PCR assay. The multiplex PCR relied on a mix of 60 forward primers for TCR Vbeta segments and 13 reverse primers for TCR Jbeta segments. Amplification of the CDR3 region of rearranged TCR beta genes was performed with a multiplex PCR assay on genomic DNA. The amplified TCR beta libraries were sequenced on the Illumina HiSeq System as 87-base-pair reads. Under the source paper's analysis protocol: A later analysis counted 65 million to 90 million unique TCR beta chains across the 700 or so repertoires, and around 9.9 million of these chains were shared by at least two donors. Raw reads were error-corrected and collapsed into unique sequences with a nearest-neighbor algorithm that merged closely related sequences to remove PCR and sequencing errors. CDR3 sequences were aligned to IMGT reference sequences to assign V, D and J gene segments. Each retained sequence needed at least a six-nucleotide match to both a V gene segment and a J gene segment. Rearrangements were called productive when the CDR3 lacked stop codons and stayed in frame with V and J; all others were non-productive. Following IMGT convention, CDR3 was defined as the stretch from the second conserved V-encoded cysteine up to the conserved J-encoded phenylalanine. In an earlier analysis of approximately 500 of the donors, sequences lacking an unambiguous match to a single V gene segment were excluded. In an earlier analysis of some 590 of the donors, V segments were called functional above 56.7% productive rearrangements and were called segregating when the between-donor standard deviation exceeded 5%. A statistical classification framework was developed to diagnose cytomegalovirus status using the catalog of TCR beta chain sequences. V and J gene assignment, in a later analysis, came from comparing TCR nucleotide sequences with IMGT/GENE-DB human TR gene sequences. Using the TCRdist pipeline, a later analysis assigned CDR3 sequences along with most-parsimonious VDJ recombination scenarios. In a later analysis, every TCR beta chain was defined by the combination of its CDR3 amino acid sequence and its V-gene family, and reads without a unique V-gene family were dropped. As a way to deal with suspected cross-contamination and a sequencing artifact, a later analysis dropped 450 to 600 nucleotide sequences that were highly shared and had low generation probability. In a later analysis, a clonal expansion index was calculated for each public chain from normalized within-repertoire ranks of inferred template counts. In a later analysis, generation probabilities were computed using a VDJ recombination model fitted to out-of-frame rearrangements, and the results were checked against IGoR. In a later analysis, TCR-TCR, TCR-HLA and TCR-CMV co-occurrence was scored with hypergeometric tests, and a repertoire-size bias correction was applied to TCR pairs. In a later analysis, false discovery rates were estimated by permuting HLA or CMV assignments 20 times. In a later analysis, co-occurring TCRs were grouped with DBSCAN, and TCRdist sequence similarity was added when clustering was performed within HLA-allele-positive subsets. Repertoires with fewer than 30,000 or more than 120,000 public chains were left out of co-occurrence clustering, as were five repertoires with anomalous nucleotide sharing. TCRdb took this table from immuneACCESS and kept in-frame rearrangements with V and J called. Such tables lack part of the clones; where checked against another copy, unresolved V genes explain under half of the gap, and the rest is unexplained. V and J calls and clone size are as listed in that table; D and trimming were resolved from the DNA. This sample comprises about 160,000 clones, roughly 75% of them detected only once. The top ten hold about 2.3% of the sample.

Between the V and J ends, shortened by 6 bases and 8 bases respectively, the junction contains 16 bases. CDR1 and CDR2 (MGHDK, SYGVNS) derive from the germline V gene. The CDR3, from cysteine to phenylalanine, totals 13 residues. The only DNA kept is the CDR3, 39 bases in frame from the first base. Overall study outcomes, separate from this receptor: Some 15 rarely observed V segments, including chromosome 9 orphons, were excluded from the earlier analysis of approximately 500 of the donors because counts were too low. The classifier was reported to diagnose cytomegalovirus status with high specificity and sensitivity in both the original cohort and the validation cohort. In a later analysis, HLA-associated TCR beta chains showed more clonal expansion and lower generation probabilities than non-associated chains that were equally common. A later analysis associated 16,951 TCR beta sequences with specific HLA alleles at a false discovery rate of 0.05. Linkage disequilibrium might explain the correlated functional status among segregating V segments, but an unknown experimental factor could not be excluded. When HLA alleles, especially DR and DQ, strongly co-occurred, attributing TCR associations to individual alleles was difficult. A further reported finding was that TCR beta sequences accurately predicted the HLA-A and HLA-B alleles for most subjects in the first cohort. The authors suggested that the approach could potentially be extended to other disease states and immunological phenotypes. Because HLA typing was missing for some donors at each locus, association tests included only the typed subset. Most TCR sequences were seen in very few donors, while some public TCRs were found in many individuals. V-gene and J-gene trimming of TCR beta chains was associated with a missense DCLRE1C variant in a later genetic analysis, and the association was replicated in an independent cohort. According to a later genetic analysis, donors in an Asian-associated ancestry cluster had fewer N-insertions in productive TCRs than the approximately 610-donor mean. In vitro tests confirmed that a few of the cytomegalovirus-associated TCR beta chains recognize cytomegalovirus antigens. Immune exposure information for the cohort was limited to CMV serostatus. In this cohort, only TCR beta chains were sequenced, and detectable features were limited by the absence of alpha or paired-chain data. Sequencing depth was assumed to be roughly uniform across donors in the presence/absence analyses, though that assumption may not hold. In a later analysis, the rate of TCR association differed among HLA loci, with DRB1 alleles having the most associated TCRs and HLA-C alleles having the fewest. A group of highly shared sequence variants was considered likely to be a technical artifact of the sequencing pipeline. Some IMGT-functional V segments, including TRBV6-2 and TRBV6-3, could not be told apart with the 87-base-pair reads, so those segments were excluded. According to a later analysis, parvovirus B19, influenza, CMV and Epstein-Barr virus appeared linked to several top co-occurrence clusters. The study listed 164 TCR beta chains as associated with cytomegalovirus. An earlier analysis of 450 to 750 of the donors showed that most TCR beta V segments appeared in productive rearrangements either about 87% or about 30% of the time, which broadly matched IMGT annotations. A later analysis found that most CMV-associated TCR beta chains appeared HLA-restricted, with HLA associations seemingly driven largely by CMV exposure.

This chain joins TRBV25-1 to TRBJ1-2, with TRBD1 tentatively as D gene (6 bases match). Material for sequencing was PBMCs. The TCR comes from a female donor in good health and CMV-seronegative. Read as DNA, the sequence is TGTGCCAGCAGGGATAACCAGGGGCGCGGCTACACCTTC. It translates to CASRDNQGRGYTF.